This T cell receptor (beta chain) was recorded in a study of ipilimumab plus nivolumab after autologous stem cell transplantation. Some clones are missing from TCRdb's copy, which holds only in-frame ones; the method was immunoSEQ multiplex PCR. Of 22,000 or so clones listed, roughly four fifths are singletons. After removal of 3 bases from V and 1 base from J, the junction contained 10 bases not matched to a gene. CDR1 MNHEY and CDR2 SMNVEV come from the germline V gene (reference sequence). This CDR3 comprises 17 residues. Comments on this clone: Its cognate antigen is unknown.

Study outcomes and limitations: Per the authors, repertoire, Treg and microbiota data justify further study.

Starting 14 to 28 days after autologous transplant, ipilimumab 1 mg/kg was given. Dosing: nivolumab 3 mg/kg IV, weeks 1, 4, 7, 10, then every two weeks to week 26. This TCR came from a male donor with diffuse large B-cell lymphoma. V and J are TRBV27 and TRBJ2-3; 7 bases are shared with TRBD1. The starting material was PBMCs, obtained in a trial of ipilimumab plus nivolumab as post-transplant consolidation. CDR3 nucleotide sequence: TGTGCCAGCAGTTTCCTTAGGGGCCAGGGGGGCACAGATACGCAGTATTTT. Translation: CASSFLRGQGGTDTQYF.